A selection of T cell receptor beta chains follows, all from one sample in a study of blood T cell repertoires in COVID-19. Data came from immunoSEQ multiplex PCR; TCRdb stores just in-frame clones and leaves some out. The table shows about 280,000 clones, with roughly four fifths occurring only once. Sequencing was performed on PBMCs or T cells enriched from blood (not recorded which). These receptors were obtained from a man between 40 and 49 years old who had been exposed to COVID-19. Both conserved end residues are part of each CDR3. The D gene is left open where the match is weak. Only some rows state a clone size, as once, few, many or a class for expanded clones.

D: TRBD2; V: TRBV10-3; J: TRBJ2-1; size: NA; CDR3: CATSPTGLAVDEQFF; DNA: TGTGCCACCAGCCCAACGGGACTAGCGGTCGATGAGCAGTTCTTC
D: NA; V: TRBV30; J: TRBJ1-1; size: NA; CDR3: CAWSSNQGVPFF; DNA: TGTGCCTGGAGTTCCAATCAGGGTGTTCCTTTCTTT
D: TRBD2; V: TRBV29-1; J: TRBJ2-1; size: NA; CDR3: CSVGYRGLAGNEQFF; DNA: TGCAGCGTTGGATACCGAGGACTAGCGGGCAATGAGCAGTTCTTC
D: NA; V: TRBV12-3/TRBV12-4; J: TRBJ2-2; size: NA; CDR3: CASTRDQTGELFF; DNA: TGTGCCAGCACCCGGGATCAGACCGGGGAGCTGTTTTTT
D: TRBD1; V: TRBV5-1; J: TRBJ2-2; size: NA; CDR3: CASIRDRGENTGELFF; DNA: TGCGCCAGCATCCGGGACAGGGGTGAGAACACCGGGGAGCTGTTTTTT
D: TRBD1; V: TRBV27; J: TRBJ1-2; size: NA; CDR3: CASSRHRGDGYTF; DNA: TGTGCCAGCAGCCGTCACAGGGGCGATGGCTACACCTTC
D: TRBD1; V: TRBV15; J: TRBJ1-2; size: NA; CDR3: CATSRGGQAVGYTF; DNA: TGTGCCACCAGCAGGGGGGGACAGGCGGTTGGCTACACCTTC
D: TRBD2; V: TRBV11-2; J: TRBJ2-1; size: NA; CDR3: CASSLSSGRGNEQFF; DNA: TGTGCCAGCAGCTTATCTAGCGGGAGGGGGAATGAGCAGTTCTTC
D: NA; V: TRBV2; J: TRBJ2-7; size: NA; CDR3: CASIYGGEQYF; DNA: TGTGCCAGCATCTATGGCGGCGAGCAGTACTTC
D: NA; V: TRBV12-3/TRBV12-4; J: TRBJ2-7; size: few; CDR3: CASSFSRAYEQYF; DNA: TGTGCCAGCAGTTTCAGCAGGGCCTACGAGCAGTACTTC
D: TRBD2; V: TRBV30; J: TRBJ2-3; size: NA; CDR3: CAWGVGRADTQYF; DNA: TGTGCCTGGGGGGTCGGGAGGGCAGATACGCAGTATTTT
D: TRBD1; V: TRBV4-1; J: TRBJ2-7; size: NA; CDR3: CASSPAGTGLDEQYF; DNA: TGCGCCAGCAGCCCTGCAGGGACAGGGCTCGACGAGCAGTACTTC
D: NA; V: TRBV6-5; J: TRBJ1-5; size: NA; CDR3: CASRDRFSQPQHF; DNA: TGTGCCAGCAGAGACAGGTTCAGTCAGCCCCAGCATTTT
D: TRBD1; V: TRBV5-6; J: TRBJ1-6; size: NA; CDR3: CASSLPGQRLVSPLHF; DNA: TGTGCCAGCAGCTTGCCGGGACAGCGACTCGTCTCACCCCTCCACTTT
D: NA; V: TRBV15; J: TRBJ1-5; size: NA; CDR3: CATSRDQRQPQHF; DNA: TGTGCCACCAGCAGAGATCAGCGTCAGCCCCAGCATTTT
D: NA; V: TRBV10-1; J: TRBJ2-3; size: NA; CDR3: CASSSAGASTDTQYF; DNA: TGCGCCAGCAGTTCTGCGGGGGCGAGCACAGATACGCAGTATTTT
D: TRBD1; V: TRBV18; J: TRBJ2-5; size: NA; CDR3: CASSRQRDSPQTQYF; DNA: TGTGCCAGCTCGCGTCAAAGGGACAGCCCCCAGACCCAGTACTTC
D: NA; V: TRBV11-2; J: TRBJ2-1; size: NA; CDR3: CASSLVLGSGDNEQFF; DNA: TGTGCCAGCAGCTTAGTCTTGGGTTCGGGGGACAATGAGCAGTTCTTC
D: TRBD1; V: TRBV20-1; J: TRBJ1-1; size: NA; CDR3: CSASTGAFTEAFF; DNA: TGCAGTGCGAGTACAGGGGCTTTCACTGAAGCTTTCTTT
D: TRBD1; V: TRBV2; J: TRBJ1-4; size: NA; CDR3: CASSVDRGREKLFF; DNA: TGTGCCAGCAGTGTTGACAGGGGTAGGGAAAAACTGTTTTTT
D: NA; V: TRBV18; J: TRBJ2-1; size: NA; CDR3: CASSQALPGSYNEQFF; DNA: TGTGCCAGCTCACAAGCCCTCCCCGGCTCCTACAATGAGCAGTTCTTC
D: NA; V: TRBV28; J: TRBJ1-2; size: NA; CDR3: CASSQGFQGTNYGYTF; DNA: TGTGCCAGCAGCCAAGGATTCCAGGGAACTAACTATGGCTACACCTTC
D: TRBD1; V: TRBV6-4; J: TRBJ2-1; size: NA; CDR3: CASSPRGTGYNEQFF; DNA: TGTGCCAGCTCCCCTCGGGGGACAGGGTACAATGAGCAGTTCTTC
D: TRBD1; V: TRBV6-5; J: TRBJ1-2; size: NA; CDR3: CASSPTGPRGYTF; DNA: TGTGCCAGCAGTCCGACAGGGCCTAGAGGCTACACCTTC
D: NA; V: TRBV5-1; J: TRBJ1-3; size: NA; CDR3: CASSLGVSGNTIYF; DNA: TGCGCCAGCAGCTTGGGCGTCTCTGGAAACACCATATATTTT
D: TRBD1; V: TRBV20-1; J: TRBJ2-7; size: NA; CDR3: CSASPSGRGPGYEQYF; DNA: TGCAGTGCTAGTCCATCGGGAAGGGGGCCCGGCTACGAGCAGTACTTC
D: NA; V: TRBV5-1; J: TRBJ2-7; size: NA; CDR3: CASSLARILGGPGYEQYF; DNA: TGCGCCAGCAGCTTGGCTAGGATCCTTGGAGGTCCAGGCTACGAGCAGTACTTC